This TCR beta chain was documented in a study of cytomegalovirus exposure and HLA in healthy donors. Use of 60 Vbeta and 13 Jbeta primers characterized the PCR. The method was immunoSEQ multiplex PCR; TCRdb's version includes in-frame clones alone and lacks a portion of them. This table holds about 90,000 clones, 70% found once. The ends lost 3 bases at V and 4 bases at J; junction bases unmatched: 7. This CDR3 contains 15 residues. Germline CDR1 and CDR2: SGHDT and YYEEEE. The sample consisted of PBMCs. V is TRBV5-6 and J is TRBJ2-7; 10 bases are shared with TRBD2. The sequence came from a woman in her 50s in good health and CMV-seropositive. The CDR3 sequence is CASSSLAGVLYEQYF. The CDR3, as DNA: TGTGCCAGCAGCTCCCTAGCGGGAGTGCTTTACGAGCAGTACTTC.